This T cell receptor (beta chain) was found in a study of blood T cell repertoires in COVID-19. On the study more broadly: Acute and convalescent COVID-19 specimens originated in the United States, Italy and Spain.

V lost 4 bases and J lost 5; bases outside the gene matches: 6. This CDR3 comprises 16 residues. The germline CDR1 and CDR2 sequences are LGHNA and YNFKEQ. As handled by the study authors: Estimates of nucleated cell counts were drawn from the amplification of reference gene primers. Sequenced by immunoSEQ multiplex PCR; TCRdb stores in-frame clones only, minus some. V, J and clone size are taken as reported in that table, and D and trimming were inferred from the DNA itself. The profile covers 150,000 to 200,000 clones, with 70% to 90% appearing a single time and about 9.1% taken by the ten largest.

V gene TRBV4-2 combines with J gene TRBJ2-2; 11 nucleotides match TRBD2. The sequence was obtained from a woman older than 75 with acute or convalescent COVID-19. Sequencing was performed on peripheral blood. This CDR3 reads CASSPLAGGRTGELFF. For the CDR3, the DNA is TGTGCCAGCAGCCCCTTAGCGGGAGGGCGGACCGGGGAGCTGTTTTTT.